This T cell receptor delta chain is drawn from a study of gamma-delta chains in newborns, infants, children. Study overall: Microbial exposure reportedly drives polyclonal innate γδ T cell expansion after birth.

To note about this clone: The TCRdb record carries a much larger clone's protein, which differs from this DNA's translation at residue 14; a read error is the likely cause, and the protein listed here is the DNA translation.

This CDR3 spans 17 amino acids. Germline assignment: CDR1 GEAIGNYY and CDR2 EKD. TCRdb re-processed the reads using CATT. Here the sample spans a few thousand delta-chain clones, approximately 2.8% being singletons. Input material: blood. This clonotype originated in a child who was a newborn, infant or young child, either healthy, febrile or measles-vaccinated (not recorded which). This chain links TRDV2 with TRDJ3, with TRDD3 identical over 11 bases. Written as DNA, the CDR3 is TGTGCCTGTGACGAGGTGGGGGATACGAGGGACACCCGACTGATGTTTTTC. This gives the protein CACDEVGDTRDTRLMFF.